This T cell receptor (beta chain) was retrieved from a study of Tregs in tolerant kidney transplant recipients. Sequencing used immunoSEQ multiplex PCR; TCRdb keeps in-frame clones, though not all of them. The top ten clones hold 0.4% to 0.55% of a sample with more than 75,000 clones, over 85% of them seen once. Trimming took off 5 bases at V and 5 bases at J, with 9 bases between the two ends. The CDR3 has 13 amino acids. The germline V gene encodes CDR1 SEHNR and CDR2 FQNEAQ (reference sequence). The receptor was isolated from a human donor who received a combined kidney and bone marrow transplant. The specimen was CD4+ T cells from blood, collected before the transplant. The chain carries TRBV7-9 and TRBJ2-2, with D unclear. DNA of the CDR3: TGTGCCAGCAGCCGTGGGCTTACCGGGGAGCTGTTTTTT. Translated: CASSRGLTGELFF.